The next 16 T cell receptor beta chains were all read from a single sample in a study of cytomegalovirus exposure and HLA in healthy donors. Primers for the PCR totalled 60 Vbeta and 13 Jbeta. Sequencing was performed with immunoSEQ multiplex PCR; in TCRdb, only in-frame clones are kept and a portion is missing. The sample records around 140,000 clones, less than 85% being singletons. Sequenced: PBMCs. The receptors come from a man aged 35 to 55 in good health and CMV-seronegative.

The CDR3 sequence: CASSISGGGYNEQFF. CDR3 DNA sequence: TGTGCCAGCAGTATTAGCGGGGGGGGTTACAATGAGCAGTTCTTC. The rearrangement joins TRBV27 to TRBJ2-1; 11 bases are a match to TRBD2. The CDR3 loop spans 15 amino acids. Germline CDR1 is MNHEY and CDR2 is SMNVEV (reference sequence). The junction had 4 bases not matched to a gene; V was cut back by 5 bases and J by 4 bases.

The CDR3 DNA sequence: TGTGCCAGCAGTTCATGGGGTACAAGACAGAACGGAAATGAAAAACTGTTTTTT. Translated: CASSSWGTRQNGNEKLFF. V usage is TRBV28 and J usage is TRBJ1-4; maybe TRBD1 (5 bases). There are 18 residues in the CDR3. Germline V CDR1 and CDR2: MDHEN, SYDVKM. The V and J ends lost 4 bases and 5 bases respectively, with 23 bases between them.

In this sample, this clone turned up a few times. This chain uses TRBV5-1 with TRBJ2-3; 7 bases match TRBD2. Germline V gives CDR1 SGHRS, CDR2 YFSETQ. The CDR3 runs to 14 residues. The V and J ends lost 4 bases and 4 bases, in that order; junction bases with no gene match: 6. In DNA form, the CDR3 reads TGCGCCAGCAGCCGGGGAGGGACCGCAGATACGCAGTATTTT. Amino acids: CASSRGGTADTQYF.

The chain has TRBV15 and TRBJ2-1, with D uncertain. Trimming took off 6 bases at V and 5 bases at J, with 11 bases between the two ends. In germline, CDR1 is LNHNV, CDR2 YYDKDF (reference sequence). The CDR3 runs to 13 residues. The DNA for the CDR3 is TGTGCCACCAGGCCTCCTTCAGACAATGAGCAGTTCTTC. It codes for CATRPPSDNEQFF.

The genes are TRBV9 and TRBJ1-2, with no clear D. V was clipped by 1 base and J by 2 bases, with 9 bases between them. The CDR3 extends over 14 amino acids. Germline values: CDR1 SGDLS, CDR2 YYNGEE. CDR3 nucleotides: TGTGCCAGCAGCGTACCCGGACTCAACTATGGCTACACCTTC. As protein: CASSVPGLNYGYTF.

There are a few counts of this clone. J is TRBJ2-7 and V is TRBV6-5; D gene unclear. V was cut by 6 bases and J by 4 bases, with 10 bases left in between. Germline V gene sequence: CDR1 MNHEY, CDR2 SVGAGI. The CDR3 consists of 12 residues. The CDR3 spells CASSSPGYEQYF. CDR3 coding DNA: TGTGCCAGCAGCTCCCCCGGGTACGAGCAGTACTTC.

The chain combines TRBV10-1 with TRBJ2-1; the D is unclear. The germline CDR1 and CDR2 sequences are WNHNN and SYGVQD (reference sequence). The CDR3 extends over 13 amino acids. V was pared by 6 bases and J by 7 bases, with 13 bases between. The CDR3 spells CASSAQHLNEQFF. Here the CDR3 DNA reads TGCGCCAGCAGCGCACAACACCTGAATGAGCAGTTCTTC.

The rearrangement uses TRBV7-2 and TRBJ1-5, with 7 bases identical to TRBD1. Per germline, CDR1 SGHTA and CDR2 FQGNSA. This CDR3 comprises 14 residues. The trim removed 5 bases at V and 3 bases at J, leaving 4 bases unmatched. CDR3 nucleotides: TGTGCCAGCAGCCCCGGACAGGCCAATCAGCCCCAGCATTTT. Translating it yields CASSPGQANQPQHF.

The rearrangement joins TRBV25-1 to TRBJ2-1; 10 nucleotides align to TRBD2. The CDR3 runs to 14 residues. Germline-derived CDR1 and CDR2 are MGHDK and SYGVNS. The V gene end was trimmed by 8 bases and the J gene end by 10 bases; junction bases not matched to a gene: 11. The CDR3 loop is CASEGLANLREQFF. The CDR3 DNA reads TGTGCCAGCGAGGGACTAGCGAATCTTCGGGAGCAGTTCTTC.

The sample holds a few counts of this clone. In DNA form, the CDR3 reads TGTGCCAGCAGTTACCCAGTCCCGGCCACACATGTTGGGCCCTACGAGCAGTACTTC. Its translation: CASSYPVPATHVGPYEQYF. This rearrangement joins TRBV28 to TRBJ2-7; D remains ambiguous. Germline loops: CDR1 MDHEN, CDR2 SYDVKM. V lost 4 bases and J 2 bases, leaving 27 bases between the germline ends. This CDR3 spans 19 amino acids.

The chain carries TRBV19 and TRBJ2-2; 13 positions agree with TRBD2. Unmatched junction bases numbered 11, after V lost 10 bases and J lost 6 bases. The CDR3 is 16 residues long. Per germline, CDR1 LNHDA and CDR2 SQIVND (reference sequence). The chain's CDR3 is CATRGLAGDLAGELFF. Here the CDR3 DNA reads TGTGCCACTAGAGGACTAGCGGGGGATTTGGCCGGGGAGCTGTTTTTT.

The chain is built from TRBV25-1 and TRBJ2-3, with 14 bases fitting TRBD2. The CDR3 totals 15 residues. V lost 6 bases, J lost 9 bases, and 8 bases stayed unmatched. Germline V gene lookup returns CDR1 MGHDK and CDR2 SYGVNS. CDR3 nucleotides: TGTGCCAGCAGCTTCGGGACTAGCGGGGGCAGGACGCAGTATTTT. This codes for CASSFGTSGGRTQYF.

This rearrangement joins TRBV10-3 to TRBJ1-2; tentatively, D is TRBD1 (6 bases). The CDR3 sequence is 13 residues long. V gave up 7 bases and J gave up 7 bases, with 16 bases separating them. CDR1 and CDR2 (germline): ENHRY, SYGVKD. The CDR3 nucleotides read TGTGCCATCAAGGCAGGGGACTACTCTGGCTACACCTTC. It specifies CAIKAGDYSGYTF.

V and J are TRBV14 and TRBJ2-7; 12 nucleotides align to TRBD2. Germline trimming cut 3 bases from V and 6 bases from J; bases unmatched to any gene: 6. Germline loops: CDR1 SGHDN, CDR2 FVKESK. CDR3 length equals 15 residues. CDR3 in amino acids: CASSHRTSGVSEQYF. The CDR3 region has the DNA TGTGCCAGCAGCCACCGGACTAGCGGGGTCAGCGAGCAGTACTTC.

Details on this clone: Other nucleotide sequences in the sample specify the same CDR3. The gene calls are TRBV7-2 and TRBJ2-3, with 9 bases identical to TRBD2. This CDR3 comprises 17 residues. J was trimmed by 0 bases and V by 0 bases; bases with no gene match: 4. Germline values: CDR1 SGHTA, CDR2 FQGNSA. Here the CDR3 DNA reads TGTGCCAGCAGCTTAGCTAGGCTAGCGGGGAGCACAGATACGCAGTATTTT. Translating it yields CASSLARLAGSTDTQYF.

This clone has a handful of counts. The chain has TRBV5-6 and TRBJ2-3; TRBD2 matches 14 bases. Germline-derived CDR1 and CDR2 are SGHDT and YYEEEE. Germline trimming cut 4 bases from V and 6 bases from J; bases unmatched to any gene: 7. This CDR3 has 16 residues. The CDR3 nucleotides are TGTGCCAGCAGCACCGGACTAGCGGGAGGTGTGGATACGCAGTATTTT. This codes for CASSTGLAGGVDTQYF. Filled out from reference TRBV5-6 and TRBJ2-3, the complete variable domain reads DAGVTQSPTHLIKTRGQQVTLRCSPKSGHDTVSWYQQALGQGPQFIFQYYEEEERQRGNFPDRFSGHQFPNYSSELNVNALLLGDSALYLCASSTGLAGGVDTQYFGPGTRLTVL.